Listed below are T cell receptor beta chains from one sample, sequenced in a study of blood T cell repertoires in COVID-19. TCRdb keeps only in-frame clones here, not all; method: immunoSEQ multiplex PCR. The table shows a few hundred thousand clones, with more than 80% occurring only once. The sequencing input was PBMCs or T cells enriched from blood (not recorded which). These receptors came from a man aged 18 to 30 who had recovered from COVID-19. The CDR3 runs from the conserved cysteine through the conserved F or W. A D gene is named only where the DNA matches it firmly. Expanded clones are given a class, and other clones once, few, many or no size at all.

>-|once|TRBV6-5|TRBJ2-1
CASRRDYNEQFF
>TRBD2|-|TRBV27|TRBJ2-1
CASSTIAGVYNEQFF
>-|-|TRBV6-5|TRBJ1-3
CASRPSQGPGNTIYF
>-|-|TRBV9|TRBJ1-2
CASSVDAGGYTF
>-|-|TRBV18|TRBJ2-7
CASSPPASGSDEQYF
>TRBD1|-|TRBV19|TRBJ2-1
CASRRTGGGSEQFF
>-|-|TRBV5-1|TRBJ1-5
CASSPGQLGNQPQHF
>TRBD1|-|TRBV4-1|TRBJ1-5
CASSQWAGTGDNQPQHF
>TRBD2|-|TRBV5-5|TRBJ2-7
CASSSRTSGGTYEQYF
>TRBD1|-|TRBV15|TRBJ1-1
CATATGLNTEAFF
>TRBD2|-|TRBV11-2|TRBJ2-5
CASSVSGRAMGTQYF
>-|-|TRBV11-2|TRBJ2-7
CASSLNAGHSYEQYF
>-|-|TRBV11-2|TRBJ1-2
CASSLLLGETGYTF
>TRBD2|-|TRBV11-2|TRBJ2-7
CASSSFAGGRSEQYF
>TRBD2|once|TRBV9|TRBJ2-1
CASSARGLAGSYNEQFF
>-|-|TRBV11-3|TRBJ1-5
CASSQHRASNQPQHF
>TRBD2|-|TRBV2|TRBJ2-7
CASNSGNSPYEQYF
>-|-|TRBV2|TRBJ1-5
CASTTGRRGQPQHF
>TRBD2|-|TRBV10-3|TRBJ2-1
CAISESLMGGLAQDEQFF
>-|once|TRBV9|TRBJ1-2
CASSGNQGYTF